Listed below are T cell receptor beta chains from one sample, sequenced in a study of blood T cells in healthy people across ages. TCRdb reanalysed the 5' RACE reads using MiXCR and keeps one entry per CDR3 protein. Among approximately 1.5 million distinct CDR3 sequences listed, about 45% were seen once. The source material was blood. These TCRs come from a woman between 18 and 29 years old in good health. Each CDR3 is given with its conserved first and last residue. The order of the fields is clone size, D gene, CDR3 length, J gene, V gene, CDR3 protein, CDR3 DNA. A D gene is named only where the DNA matches it firmly. Some rows mark clone size as missing; the rest say once, few, many or name a class of expanded clone.

few | - | 14 | TRBJ1-4 | TRBV6-5 | CASSRYGGREKLFF | TGTGCCAGCAGTAGATATGGGGGGCGGGAAAAACTGTTTTTT
- | - | 16 | TRBJ2-1 | TRBV6-5 | CASSLRVRAVYNEQFF | TGTGCCAGCAGCCTCCGGGTACGAGCGGTTTACAATGAGCAGTTCTTC
- | - | 17 | TRBJ2-3 | TRBV4-3 | CASSQVPFQRITDTQYF | TGCGCCAGCAGCCAAGTTCCGTTCCAAAGAATCACAGATACGCAGTATTTT
- | - | 13 | TRBJ2-1 | TRBV18 | CASSPMRSSEQFF | TGTGCCAGCTCACCCATGAGGTCGAGTGAGCAGTTCTTC
- | - | 14 | TRBJ1-5 | TRBV20-1 | CSAETGLGDQPQHF | TGCAGTGCGGAAACAGGGTTGGGAGATCAGCCCCAGCATTTT
- | TRBD2 | 14 | TRBJ2-3 | TRBV5-1 | CASSLQAGRDTQYF | TGCGCCAGCAGCTTGCAAGCGGGAAGAGATACGCAGTATTTT
few | - | 14 | TRBJ2-1 | TRBV7-2 | CASSYGLWRDEQFF | TGTGCCAGCAGCTATGGCCTTTGGCGGGATGAGCAGTTCTTC
- | - | 13 | TRBJ1-5 | TRBV6-2/TRBV6-3 | CASNGPYNQPQHF | TGTGCCAGCAACGGACCCTACAATCAGCCCCAGCATTTT
- | - | 14 | TRBJ1-4 | TRBV5-1 | CASRTGGPDEKLFF | TGCGCCAGCAGAACAGGCGGGCCGGATGAAAAACTGTTTTTT
- | - | 12 | TRBJ2-5 | TRBV27 | CASSNRESKQYF | TGTGCCAGCAGCAACAGGGAGTCCAAGCAGTACTTC
- | - | 13 | TRBJ1-1 | TRBV27 | CASSLSLRTEAFF | -
many | - | 14 | TRBJ2-7 | TRBV6-5 | CASSYAAGSYEQYF | TGTGCCAGCAGTTACGCGGCCGGCTCCTACGAGCAGTACTTC
- | TRBD1 | 13 | TRBJ2-1 | TRBV6-1 | CANRDREKNEQFF | TGTGCCAACCGGGACAGGGAAAAGAATGAGCAGTTCTTC
- | - | 13 | TRBJ2-5 | TRBV9 | CASSWSVQETQYF | TGTGCCAGCAGCTGGTCGGTCCAAGAGACCCAGTACTTC
few | - | 12 | TRBJ2-5 | TRBV20-1 | CSADRGYNEQYF | TGCAGTGCTGACCGGGGCTACAATGAGCAGTACTTC
few | TRBD1 | 15 | TRBJ1-2 | TRBV4-1 | CASSQEQGAGYGYTF | TGCGCCAGCAGCCAAGAGCAGGGGGCCGGGTATGGCTACACCTTC
few | - | 11 | TRBJ2-1 | TRBV6-5 | CASSSNLVQFF | TGTGCCAGCAGTTCCAATCTGGTGCAGTTCTTC
many | - | 13 | TRBJ2-1 | TRBV6-4 | CASSLDDHNEQFF | TGTGCCAGCAGCTTAGACGATCACAATGAGCAGTTCTTC
once | - | 13 | TRBJ1-1 | TRBV20-1 | CSARDRARTEAFF | TGCAGTGCTAGAGACCGGGCACGGACTGAAGCTTTCTTT
- | - | 18 | TRBJ2-3 | TRBV6-1 | CASSPGGRTKWNTDTQYF | TGTGCCAGCAGTCCTGGGGGCAGAACCAAGTGGAACACAGATACGCAGTATTTT
- | - | 14 | TRBJ2-3 | TRBV20-1 | CSAPTRGPPDTQYF | TGCAGTGCTCCAACAAGGGGCCCCCCAGATACGCAGTATTTT
- | - | 13 | TRBJ2-2 | TRBV21-1 | CACRTVNTGELFF | TGTGCCTGTCGGACAGTGAACACCGGGGAGCTGTTTTTT